This TCR beta chain originates from a study of Graves' ophthalmopathy and Graves' hyperthyroidism. General study points: With a specificity of about 75% and a sensitivity of roughly 71%, the model predicted ophthalmopathy progression.

Amplifying from RNA transcripts, the study obtained TCR beta CDR3 regions. The library came from an HTBI-primed first-round RT-PCR and a second-round multiplex PCR. One entry per CDR3 protein results from TCRdb running MiXCR on the multiplex PCR reads. The sample consists of 450,000 to 600,000 distinct CDR3 sequences, roughly 40% of them appearing once. CDR3 size: 14 residues. The V gene lost 5 bases and the J gene lost 2 bases, with 13 bases spanning the gap. The V gene's germline CDR1 is SGHTA and CDR2 FQGTGA. This clonotype has a handful of counts. Antigen unknown. Material: peripheral blood or thyroid tissue (not recorded which). This sequence joins TRBV7-3 and TRBJ2-7; D uncertain. The sequence was collected from an adult man with Graves' hyperthyroidism. CDR3 sequence: CASSQVTDTYEQYF. CDR3 DNA sequence: TGTGCCAGCAGCCAAGTGACGGATACCTACGAGCAGTACTTC.